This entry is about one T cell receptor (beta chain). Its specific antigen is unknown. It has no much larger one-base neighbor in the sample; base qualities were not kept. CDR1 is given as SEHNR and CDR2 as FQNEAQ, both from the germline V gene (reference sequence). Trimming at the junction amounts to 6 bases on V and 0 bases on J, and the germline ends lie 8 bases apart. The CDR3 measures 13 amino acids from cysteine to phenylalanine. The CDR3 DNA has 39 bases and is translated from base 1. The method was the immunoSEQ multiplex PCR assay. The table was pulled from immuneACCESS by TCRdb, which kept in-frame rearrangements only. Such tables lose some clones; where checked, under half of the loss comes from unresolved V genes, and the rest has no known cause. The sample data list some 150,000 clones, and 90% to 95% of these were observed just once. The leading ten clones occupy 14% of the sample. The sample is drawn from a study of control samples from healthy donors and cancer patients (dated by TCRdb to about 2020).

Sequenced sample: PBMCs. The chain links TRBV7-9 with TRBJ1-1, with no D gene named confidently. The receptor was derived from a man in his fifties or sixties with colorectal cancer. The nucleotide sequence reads TGTGCCAGCAGAAACGAGGTGAACACTGAAGCTTTCTTT. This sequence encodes CASRNEVNTEAFF.